This T cell receptor beta chain was recovered during a study of T cells in Graves' hyperthyroidism and ophthalmopathy. Overall study: The authors collected peripheral blood at initial diagnosis, before any treatment.

RNA transcripts gave rise to amplified TCR beta CDR3 regions. A set of HTBI primers served as the primers for a first-round RT-PCR of the TCR CDR3. One entry per CDR3 protein, called by TCRdb with MiXCR from the multiplex PCR reads. In the table there are a few hundred thousand distinct CDR3 sequences, 15% to 20% of which are singletons. Points on this clonotype: This could be a read error, since a much larger clone is one nucleotide away. This CDR3 is missing its conserved last phenylalanine or tryptophan, likely due to a read error.

Uncontrolled infection, other autoimmune disease, pregnancy or lactation led to exclusion. The CDR3 has 14 residues. The germline gives CDR1 MNHEY, CDR2 SMNVEV (reference sequence). Losses at the gene ends were 6 bases for V and 4 bases for J; bases not matched to a gene: 6. The clonotype was recovered from a young man with Graves' ophthalmopathy. Sequences were obtained from blood. The V gene is TRBV27, the J gene TRBJ1-2, with TRBD1 identical over 9 bases. The CDR3 nucleotides read TGTGCCAGCAGGTTACAGGGGGCAGGCTATGGCTACACCCTC. Protein: CASRLQGAGYGYTL.